These 3 T cell receptor beta chains originate from one sample sequenced in a study of identical twins. In TCRdb, the 5' RACE reads were re-called with MiXCR into one record per CDR3 protein. The repertoire has roughly 690,000 distinct CDR3 sequences, about 20% of them found once; the top ten carry around 4.5%. This same sample was also part of a study on T cells expressing NK-cell markers.

The sequencing sample was made of PBMCs. These receptors originate from a young woman in good health.

This clonotype was seen only a few times. The genes are TRBV20-1 and TRBJ2-5, with no clear D. The V and J ends lost 3 bases and 1 base respectively, with 9 bases between them. Germline V gene data show CDR1 as DFQATT and CDR2 as SNEGSKA (reference sequence). This CDR3 is 13 amino acids long. The CDR3 DNA follows: TGCAGTGCTAGTCAACATCGCCAAGAGACCCAGTACTTC. The encoded protein is CSASQHRQETQYF.

This clonotype was counted ten times or more. The J gene is TRBJ1-6, the V gene TRBV12-3 or TRBV12-4; D gene uncertain. V gave up 4 bases and J gave up 9 bases, with 13 bases separating them. CDR3 length equals 14 residues. CDR3 region: CASSSRAKGSPLHF. CDR3 nucleotide sequence: TGTGCCAGCAGTTCTAGGGCCAAGGGTTCACCCCTCCACTTT.

The chain has TRBV12-3 or TRBV12-4 and TRBJ2-3; 8 bases line up with TRBD1. CDR3 length: 15 amino acids. The junction had 14 bases not matched to a gene; V was cut back by 7 bases and J by 8 bases. The CDR3 is CASILQGALMGTQYF. As DNA, the CDR3 is TGTGCCAGCATCTTGCAGGGGGCCCTGATGGGTACGCAGTATTTT.